A selection of T cell receptor beta chains follows, all from one sample in a study of cytomegalovirus exposure and HLA in healthy donors. Using immunoSEQ multiplex PCR, the repertoire was profiled, and TCRdb retains in-frame clones only, with some absent. Among about 200,000 clones listed, around 86% were seen once. The sequenced material came from PBMCs. The source of these receptors is a woman aged 18-29 years in good health and CMV-seronegative. Each CDR3 is given with its conserved first and last residue. The D gene is left open where the match is weak. Not all rows give a size; the values are once, few, many and, for expanded clones, a class.

cdr3_length | clone_size | d_call | j_call | v_call | cdr3_nt | cdr3_aa
15 | . | . | TRBJ2-7 | TRBV4-1 | TGCGCCAGCAGCCTCAGGGGCGTTGAGTCGGGGGAGCAGTACTTC | CASSLRGVESGEQYF
15 | . | . | TRBJ2-7 | TRBV5-1 | TGCGCCAGCAGCTTGGTGTCGCGGAGCTCCTACGAGCAGTACTTC | CASSLVSRSSYEQYF
14 | few | TRBD1 | TRBJ2-7 | TRBV7-9 | TGTGCCAGCAGCTCGGTGACAGGGACCTACGAGCAGTACTTC | CASSSVTGTYEQYF
16 | . | . | TRBJ1-4 | TRBV6-1 | TGTGCCAGCAGTGAAAATCCGGGTGCAACTAATGAAAAACTGTTTTTT | CASSENPGATNEKLFF
14 | . | . | TRBJ2-2 | TRBV6-5 | TGTGCCAGCAGTTACGCCCAGGACACCGGGGAGCTGTTTTTT | CASSYAQDTGELFF
12 | . | . | TRBJ1-2 | TRBV5-4 | TGTGCCAGCAGCTTGGCCTTGGAAACAGGAATCTTC | CASSLALETGIF
14 | . | . | TRBJ1-2 | TRBV30 | TGTGCCTGGAGGGCCCGGGGGGTTTCTGGAGGCTACACCTTC | CAWRARGVSGGYTF
14 | . | TRBD2 | TRBJ2-1 | TRBV11-3 | TGTGCCAGCAGCCGCATGCGGGGGGCGCATGAGCAGTTCTTC | CASSRMRGAHEQFF
15 | . | TRBD2 | TRBJ2-7 | TRBV19 | TGTGCCAGTAGTAACTTCCTAGCGGGCACCTACGAGCAGTACTTC | CASSNFLAGTYEQYF
14 | once | . | TRBJ2-7 | TRBV6-1 | TGTGCCAGCAGTCAGGGGTTAATCTCCTACGAGCAGTACTTC | CASSQGLISYEQYF
18 | . | . | TRBJ1-2 | TRBV5-4 | TGTGCCAGCAGCCCGGTCCTTACGGGGGGACTGACGAACTATGGCTACACCTTC | CASSPVLTGGLTNYGYTF
15 | . | TRBD1 | TRBJ2-7 | TRBV7-2 | TGTGCCAGCAGCCCGACAGTGGGACAGGGGTACGAGCAGTACTTC | CASSPTVGQGYEQYF